This T cell receptor beta chain stems from a study of blood T cell repertoires in COVID-19. About the study: Samples came from the United States, Italy and Spain, spanning acute and convalescent COVID-19. Sources were T cells, B-cell-depleted T cells, or PBMCs; the material itself was cDNA or gDNA.

Authors' data handling: Estimated nucleated cell counts came from reference gene primer amplification. Measured with immunoSEQ multiplex PCR; TCRdb has only the in-frame clones, and not every one. V, J and clone size are taken as reported in that table, and D and trimming were inferred from the DNA itself. The table shows approximately 99,000 clones, with less than 90% occurring only once. This CDR3 has 15 residues. Between the trimmed V and J ends, which lost 3 bases and 0 bases, there was a span of 11 bases. Looked up from germline, CDR1 is KGHSH and CDR2 is LQKENI. The TCR sequence derives from a man aged 70-80 years with active or convalescent COVID-19. The sequencing sample was made of peripheral blood. The gene calls are TRBV18 and TRBJ1-1, with a weak D call TRBD1 (5 bases). In nucleotides, the CDR3 is TGTGCCAGCTCACCCACCGACAGTATGAACACTGAAGCTTTCTTT. Translated: CASSPTDSMNTEAFF.